This entry lists 8 T cell receptor beta chains sequenced from one sample in a study of T cells in Graves' hyperthyroidism and ophthalmopathy. It was RNA transcripts that yielded the amplified TCR beta CDR3 regions. TCR CDR3 regions were first amplified by RT-PCR with HTBI primers. TCRdb passed the multiplex PCR reads through MiXCR, listing each CDR3 protein once. The data show 45,000 or so distinct CDR3 sequences, 49% seen once. Sequenced: peripheral blood or thyroid tissue (not recorded which). Receptors originate from a woman aged 45-59 years with Graves' hyperthyroidism.

At least ten counts were recorded for this clonotype. The chain joins TRBV7-2 to TRBJ2-7; TRBD2 aligns across 9 bases. CDR1 SGHTA and CDR2 FQGNSA come from the germline V gene. Losses at the gene ends were 7 bases for V and 6 bases for J; bases not matched to a gene: 13. The CDR3 length is 15 residues. The CDR3 is CASTPRGLASGEQYF. For the CDR3, the DNA is TGTGCCAGCACCCCCCGGGGACTAGCTTCGGGCGAGCAGTACTTC.

The chain joins TRBV10-3 to TRBJ2-7; D possibly corresponds to TRBD2 (5 bases). Trimming took off 3 bases at V and 0 bases at J, with 9 bases between the two ends. The CDR3 runs 14 residues. Germline CDR1 reads ENHRY; CDR2 reads SYGVKD. The CDR3 region is CAISDQAVSYEQYF. Written as DNA, the CDR3 is TGTGCCATCAGTGATCAAGCGGTCTCCTACGAGCAGTACTTC.

Many counts were recorded for this clonotype. This rearrangement joins TRBV6-2 or TRBV6-3 to TRBJ1-1; unclear D gene. Trimming cost V 4 bases and J 11 bases, with 17 bases left between them. The CDR3 is made up of 13 amino acids. In germline, CDR1 is MNHEY, CDR2 SVGEGT. CDR3 in amino acids: CASSSTLLGVAFF. DNA for the CDR3: TGTGCCAGCAGTTCGACCCTTTTGGGTGTTGCTTTCTTT.

V is TRBV20-1 and J is TRBJ2-6; either TRBD1 or TRBD2 may supply D (5 bases each). CDR1 and CDR2 (germline): DFQATT, SNEGSKA (reference sequence). This CDR3 is 14 amino acids long. As DNA, the CDR3 is TGCAGCGTCGGGACGGCCTCTGGGGCCAACGTCCTGACTTTC. This translates into CSVGTASGANVLTF.

Worth noting for this clonotype: A single base separates this from a much larger clone, so it may be a read error. V is TRBV28 and J is TRBJ2-7, with 11 nucleotides matching TRBD2. The CDR3 loop spans 16 amino acids. Germline assignment: CDR1 MDHEN and CDR2 SYDVKM. CDR3 amino acids: CAGSLPGLAGSYEQYF. DNA of the CDR3: TGTGCCGGCAGTCTACCTGGACTAGCGGGTTCCTACGAGCAGTACTTC.

This clonotype was counted at least ten times. Relative to the germline gene, one junction end is altered; a read error may explain this. J is TRBJ1-5 and V is TRBV20-1, with TRBD1 as a possible D gene (5 bases). Germline V gives CDR1 DFQATT, CDR2 SNEGSKA (reference sequence). The CDR3 extends over 13 amino acids. In nucleotides, the CDR3 is TGCAGTGTTAGACGGGGCGGCAATCAGCCCCAGCATTTT. Translated: CSVRRGGNQPQHF.

This chain links TRBV5-1 with TRBJ1-2; 9 bases map to TRBD1. Trimming cost V 5 bases and J 8 bases; bases outside gene matches: 10. This CDR3 contains 14 residues. Germline assignment: CDR1 SGHRS and CDR2 YFSETQ. The CDR3 here is CASREPGQGHGYTF. CDR3 nucleotide sequence: TGCGCCAGCAGGGAGCCGGGACAGGGACACGGCTACACCTTC.

The rearrangement uses TRBV6-5 and TRBJ2-7, with TRBD2 identical over 10 bases. This CDR3 is built from 14 residues. V lost 5 bases and J lost 7; bases outside the gene matches: 8. Per germline, CDR1 MNHEY and CDR2 SVGAGI. The CDR3 loop reads CASSNDLAGEEQYF. The CDR3 bases are TGTGCCAGCAGTAACGACCTAGCGGGAGAAGAGCAGTACTTC.